Listed below are T cell receptor beta chains from one sample, sequenced in a study of T-cell memory formation after mild COVID-19. TCRdb passed the 5' RACE reads through MiXCR, listing each CDR3 protein once. The sample carries 350,000 to 550,000 distinct CDR3 sequences, more than 15% recorded once. Input material: PBMCs or a T cell subset sorted from them (not recorded which). These receptor sequences come from a man aged 18 to 29 who had mild COVID-19 (a few samples of this study predate the infection). Cell type and time point are not known. Both conserved end residues are part of each CDR3. The order of the fields is clone size, D gene, V gene, CDR3 length, J gene, CDR3 protein, CDR3 DNA. The D gene is left open where the match is weak. Where a row states a size, it is once, few, many or the class of an expanded clone; other rows omit it.

>.|TRBD2|TRBV4-1|17|TRBJ2-5
CASSQVPGTSAAETQYF
TGCGCCAGCAGCCAAGTACCCGGGACTAGCGCTGCGGAGACCCAGTACTTC
>.|TRBD1|TRBV5-1|13|TRBJ2-1
CASRRQGEYEQFF
TGCGCCAGCAGGAGACAGGGGGAATATGAGCAGTTCTTC
>few|TRBD2|TRBV6-5|21|TRBJ2-2
CASSLAAGGYKNYPNTGELFF
TGTGCCAGCAGCCTTGCTGCGGGGGGATATAAAAATTATCCGAACACCGGGGAGCTGTTTTTT
>few|TRBD1|TRBV18|15|TRBJ1-2
CASSPRDSTFYGYTF
TGTGCCAGCTCACCGAGGGACAGCACCTTCTATGGCTACACCTTC
>.|TRBD2|TRBV7-8|15|TRBJ2-1
CASSRRGGTYNEQFF
TGTGCCAGCAGCCGACGGGGGGGGACCTACAATGAGCAGTTCTTC
>.|.|TRBV5-1|15|TRBJ1-1
CASSRGQWVDTEAFF
TGCGCCAGCAGCCGAGGCCAGTGGGTGGACACTGAAGCTTTCTTT
>few|.|TRBV7-8|16|TRBJ2-5
CASSTPRDWSQETQYF
TGTGCCAGCAGCACGCCTAGGGACTGGAGCCAAGAGACCCAGTACTTC
>.|.|TRBV4-2|14|TRBJ2-5
CASSQGIGQETQYF
TGTGCCAGCAGCCAAGGAATAGGGCAAGAGACCCAGTACTTC
>few|TRBD1|TRBV5-1|18|TRBJ1-3
CASSLAPGQGGVGNTIYF
TGCGCCAGCAGCTTGGCTCCCGGACAGGGGGGAGTAGGAAACACCATATATTTT
>.|.|TRBV7-2|14|TRBJ1-1
CASSEWIMNTEAFF
TGTGCCAGCAGCGAATGGATAATGAACACTGAAGCTTTCTTT
>many|TRBD1|TRBV12-3/TRBV12-4|16|TRBJ1-2
CASSGSGTGGLRGYTF
TGTGCCAGCAGTGGATCCGGGACAGGGGGCCTTCGGGGCTACACCTTC
>few|.|TRBV29-1|11|TRBJ1-2
CSVGANYGYTF
TGCAGCGTTGGAGCTAACTATGGCTACACCTTC
>.|.|TRBV18|14|TRBJ2-3
CASSPNPSTDTQYF
TGTGCCAGCTCACCAAATCCTAGCACAGATACGCAGTATTTT
>.|TRBD2|TRBV5-6|18|TRBJ2-2
CASSPPGLAGGPRGELFF
TGTGCCAGCAGCCCGCCGGGACTAGCGGGGGGGCCGCGCGGGGAGCTGTTTTTT
>.|TRBD1|TRBV15|15|TRBJ1-5
CATSGDRGIDQPQHF
TGTGCCACCAGCGGAGACAGGGGGATCGATCAGCCCCAGCATTTT
>few|.|TRBV20-1|12|TRBJ2-5
CSASGTQETQYF
TGCAGTGCTTCCGGGACTCAAGAGACCCAGTACTTC
>few|.|TRBV5-6|13|TRBJ2-3
CASSLKTALTQYF
TGTGCCAGCAGCTTAAAGACAGCCCTTACGCAGTATTTT
>.|TRBD1|TRBV18|16|TRBJ2-3
CASSPPDRGLADTQYF
TGTGCCAGCTCACCCCCGGACAGGGGGCTGGCAGATACGCAGTATTTT
>.|.|TRBV12-3/TRBV12-4|16|TRBJ1-3
CASGPFQGYPGNTIYF
TGTGCCAGCGGCCCCTTTCAGGGTTACCCTGGAAACACCATATATTTT
>.|.|TRBV6-2/TRBV6-3|11|TRBJ1-1
CASSYLGEAFF
TGTGCCAGCAGTTACCTGGGGGAAGCTTTCTTT
>few|.|TRBV7-6|14|TRBJ1-5
CASSFGDGNQPQHF
TGTGCCAGCAGCTTCGGGGATGGCAATCAGCCCCAGCATTTT
>few|TRBD1|TRBV7-6|15|TRBJ2-7
CASSIRGIDPYEQYF
TGTGCCAGCAGCATCAGGGGGATAGACCCCTACGAGCAGTACTTC
>many|.|TRBV7-2|13|TRBJ2-5
CASSRGTEETQYF
TGTGCCAGCAGCCGGGGAACGGAAGAGACCCAGTACTTC
>few|.|TRBV24-1|13|TRBJ2-5
CATSDPSRPAQYF
TGTGCCACCAGTGATCCATCTCGGCCGGCCCAGTACTTC
>.|.|TRBV12-5|11|TRBJ2-3
CASGLGDTQYF
TGTGCTAGTGGTTTGGGTGATACGCAGTATTTT
>.|.|TRBV6-5|13|TRBJ1-1
CASNQGVNTEAFF
TGTGCCAGCAACCAGGGAGTGAACACTGAAGCTTTCTTT
>few|TRBD1|TRBV4-3|14|TRBJ2-7
CASSHRTGNNEQYF
TGCGCCAGCAGCCATAGGACAGGGAATAACGAGCAGTACTTC
>.|.|TRBV2|14|TRBJ1-6
CASSPDSYNSPLHF
TGTGCCAGCTCGCCAGACTCCTATAATTCACCCCTCCACTTT
>.|.|TRBV5-8|12|TRBJ2-7
CASSLASWEQYF
TGTGCCAGCAGCTTGGCCTCTTGGGAGCAGTACTTC
>.|.|TRBV5-6|14|TRBJ1-2
CASSRRGGSYGYTF
TGTGCCAGCAGCCGAAGAGGGGGGTCCTATGGCTACACCTTC
>few|.|TRBV7-2|18|TRBJ2-3
CASRALGFFGTGTDTQYF
TGTGCCAGCAGGGCCCTTGGGTTTTTCGGGACTGGCACAGATACGCAGTATTTT
>.|.|TRBV6-5|14|TRBJ1-1
CASSYSVGNTEAFF
TGTGCCAGCAGTTACTCAGTCGGGAACACTGAAGCTTTCTTT
>.|.|TRBV6-6|14|TRBJ1-1
CASSYDRRETEAFF
TGTGCCAGCAGTTACGACAGACGGGAGACTGAAGCTTTCTTT
>.|.|TRBV6-5|15|TRBJ2-6
CASSNAVSGANVLTF
TGTGCCAGCAGTAATGCGGTCTCTGGGGCCAACGTCCTGACTTTC
>few|TRBD1|TRBV18|15|TRBJ1-1
CASSQSGGMNTEAFF
TGTGCCAGCTCACAATCAGGGGGCATGAACACTGAAGCTTTCTTT
>.|TRBD2|TRBV5-1|15|TRBJ2-6
CASGLAGAGANVLTF
TGCGCCAGTGGACTAGCGGGGGCTGGGGCCAACGTCCTGACTTTC
>.|.|TRBV10-3|13|TRBJ1-2
CAISELQGDGYTF
TGTGCCATCAGTGAGTTGCAGGGAGATGGCTACACCTTC
>.|.|TRBV4-2|15|TRBJ2-5
CASSQSVGDEETQYF
TGTGCCAGCAGCCAATCCGTCGGGGACGAAGAGACCCAGTACTTC
>.|.|TRBV11-2|18|TRBJ1-1
CASSPLLQGPTRNTEAFF
TGTGCCAGCAGCCCCCTGCTACAGGGCCCAACCCGGAACACTGAAGCTTTCTTT
>.|.|TRBV12-3/TRBV12-4|13|TRBJ1-2
CASSTGTKDGYTF
TGTGCCAGCAGTACCGGGACAAAGGATGGCTACACCTTC
>.|TRBD1|TRBV20-1|15|TRBJ2-3
CSARGGATGEDTQYF
TGCAGTGCTAGAGGGGGGGCGACAGGGGAAGATACGCAGTATTTT
>few|.|TRBV12-3/TRBV12-4|14|TRBJ2-5
CASSPPSIRETQYF
TGTGCCAGCAGTCCACCGTCGATCCGGGAGACCCAGTACTTC
>few|.|TRBV12-3/TRBV12-4|16|TRBJ2-2
CASSLSRNPRVGELFF
TGTGCCAGCAGTTTATCTAGGAACCCCCGTGTGGGGGAGCTGTTTTTT
>few|.|TRBV11-2|14|TRBJ2-7
CASSVRGPTYEQYF
TGTGCCAGCAGCGTTAGGGGACCTACCTACGAGCAGTACTTC
>.|TRBD2|TRBV5-1|15|TRBJ2-2
CASSYRREGTGELFF
TGCGCCAGCAGCTACCGGCGGGAGGGAACCGGGGAGCTGTTTTTT
>.|TRBD1|TRBV7-2|14|TRBJ1-1
CASSGAPGGTEAFF
TGTGCCAGCAGCGGGGCCCCAGGGGGCACTGAAGCTTTCTTT